This T cell receptor (beta chain) comes out of a study of regulatory T cells in long-lasting Graves disease. Time point noted: newly diagnosed GD, antithyroid drugs for less than 3 months. RNA from PBMCs was the source of the TCR library. The CDR3 is made up of 15 amino acids. Trimming at V came to 5 bases and at J to 8 bases, leaving 6 bases not matched to a gene. Germline V gives CDR1 MNHEY, CDR2 SMNVEV (reference sequence). General observations from the study: Those with persistent disease had in common more public clonotypes (approximately 2,500) than new patients (roughly 970). There were preferences for TRBV28, TRBJ1-2 and TRBJ2-5 in persistent disease. Newly diagnosed patients had higher TCR diversity than persistent Graves' patients did.

In building TCR beta libraries, iRepertoire HTBI primers were used together with Arm-PCR of CDR3 regions. In the source study's methods: Samples collectively showed approximately 62 TRBV and approximately 15 TRBJ segments. TCRdb ran MiXCR on the multiplex PCR reads and lists one entry per CDR3 protein. The V and J calls, along with clone size, are taken from TCRdb and not from the paper's own processing. The sample includes hundreds of thousands of distinct CDR3 sequences, approximately 16% of them seen just once. This clonotype was picked up many times. The target antigen is unknown. These records were also assigned to another study, of T cells in Graves' hyperthyroidism and ophthalmopathy.

V usage is TRBV27 and J usage is TRBJ1-6, with 10 bases matching TRBD1. The sample here was peripheral blood mononuclear cells (PBMCs), taken at new diagnosis, from a patient treated with antithyroid drugs. The TCR comes from a man in his forties with Graves disease. The CDR3 bases are TGTGCCAGCAGTATCCGGGACAGGGGTGATTCACCCCTCCACTTT. Amino acids: CASSIRDRGDSPLHF.